This entry lists 21 T cell receptor beta chains sequenced from one sample in a study of circulating CD8 cells and anti-PD-1 response in melanoma. From live CD3+CD8+TCRalphabeta+ cells, four PD-1 and/or TIGIT subsets were sorted. The QIAseq Immune Repertoire TCR panel built the libraries from about 14 ng of total RNA. TCRdb called the reads again in MiXCR, with one record for every CDR3 protein. Here the sample spans 1,000 to 1,500 distinct CDR3 sequences, approximately 7.6% being singletons. The sequencing used CD8+ T cells from PBMCs, collected at baseline or after one month of anti-PD-1 therapy (not recorded which). All receptors derive from a human donor with melanoma.

This clonotype is categorized as medium-sized (0.01 to 0.1%). J is TRBJ2-3 and V is TRBV20-1; D could derive from TRBD1 or TRBD2 (5 bases each). Between the trimmed V and J ends, which lost 5 bases and 0 bases, there was a span of 15 bases. The CDR3 extends over 15 amino acids. The V gene's germline CDR1 is DFQATT and CDR2 SNEGSKA (reference sequence). The CDR3 sequence: CSARGAAHSTDTQYF. The CDR3 DNA reads TGCAGTGCTCGAGGGGCAGCTCATAGCACAGATACGCAGTATTTT.

Judged by abundance, this clonotype is large. The chain is built from TRBV2 and TRBJ2-5, with TRBD2 matching 7 bases. The CDR3 length is 14 residues. Germline values: CDR1 SNHLY, CDR2 FYNNEI. After removal of 5 bases from V and 1 base from J, the junction contained 4 bases not matched to a gene. The CDR3 loop reads CASSPAGSQETQYF. The CDR3 DNA reads as TGTGCCAGCAGTCCAGCGGGGTCCCAAGAGACCCAGTACTTC.

This clonotype rates as large. The chain carries TRBV28 and TRBJ2-5; D perhaps matches TRBD2 (6 bases). The CDR3 length is 15 residues. The germline V and J ends were trimmed by 3 bases and 3 bases, with 14 bases remaining between them. From germline, CDR1 is MDHEN and CDR2 SYDVKM. The CDR3 sequence: CASSFGGDLKETQYF. CDR3 nucleotides: TGTGCCAGCAGTTTCGGCGGGGATCTAAAAGAGACCCAGTACTTC.

By share, this clonotype counts as medium-sized. The V and J genes are TRBV7-2 and TRBJ2-1; 8 nucleotides align to TRBD2. The V and J ends lost 5 bases and 4 bases, in that order; junction bases with no gene match: 10. This CDR3 comprises 16 residues. The germline V gene encodes CDR1 SGHTA and CDR2 FQGNSA. The CDR3 spells CASSALAANQYNEQFF. Here the CDR3 DNA reads TGTGCCAGCAGCGCACTAGCGGCCAATCAATACAATGAGCAGTTCTTC.

The chain carries TRBV19 and TRBJ1-2; tentative D call: TRBD1 (6 bases). With 8 bases removed from V and 8 bases from J, the gap between germline ends came to 24 bases. CDR1 is LNHDA and CDR2 is SQIVND in the germline V gene (reference sequence). This CDR3 spans 15 amino acids. The CDR3 loop reads CASGIDRLGLVGYTF. DNA for the CDR3: TGTGCCAGTGGGATTGACAGGTTGGGCCTGGTGGGCTACACCTTC.

This clonotype was picked up a small number of times. The chain has TRBV19 and TRBJ1-1; D gene uncertain. V was trimmed by 7 bases and J by 1 base, leaving 13 bases between them. Germline CDR1 is LNHDA and CDR2 is SQIVND (reference sequence). The length of the CDR3 is 14 residues. In nucleotides, the CDR3 is TGTGCCAGTACCCTCCCTACCTGGAACACTGAAGCTTTCTTT. This translates into CASTLPTWNTEAFF.

This clonotype is termed medium-sized. The chain carries TRBV19 and TRBJ2-1; D ambiguous. V shed 6 bases and J shed 8 bases, with 11 bases lying between them. This CDR3 contains 12 residues. CDR1 and CDR2 from the germline V gene are LNHDA and SQIVND (reference sequence). The CDR3 DNA is TGTGCCAGTAGCGTGCAATTCGATGAGCAGTTCTTC. Translating it yields CASSVQFDEQFF.

This clonotype is large. J is TRBJ2-1 and V is TRBV24-1, with 12 bases matching TRBD2. CDR3 length: 14 residues. Germline loops: CDR1 KGHDR, CDR2 SFDVKD. The V segment lost 8 bases and the J segment 9 bases; nucleotides outside the gene matches: 7. CDR3 coding DNA: TGTGCCACCACTAGCGGGGGGGCCCGGAGTGAGCAGTTCTTC. Translated, it gives CATTSGGARSEQFF.

Note on this clonotype: A read error is likely, as this CDR3 ends without the conserved phenylalanine or tryptophan. V and J are TRBV7-2 and TRBJ2-7; tentative D call: TRBD1 (5 bases). Trimming removed 5 bases at V and 2 bases at J, with 10 bases between. The CDR3 loop spans 13 amino acids. Germline lookup yields CDR1 SGHTA and CDR2 FQGNSA. The CDR3 DNA reads TGTGCCAGCAGCCCAGACAGTGCCTACGAGCAGTACTCC. It is translated as CASSPDSAYEQYS.

By share of the sample, this clonotype is medium-sized. This chain joins TRBV29-1 and TRBJ1-3, with a weak D call TRBD1 (6 bases). V was clipped by 6 bases and J by 0 bases, with 12 bases between them. The CDR3 totals 14 residues. The germline V gene encodes CDR1 SQVTM and CDR2 ANQGSEA. Here the CDR3 reads CSVIRGDSGNTIYF. In nucleotides, the CDR3 is TGCAGCGTGATTAGGGGGGACTCTGGAAACACCATATATTTT.

This clonotype is classed as medium-sized. The J gene is TRBJ2-5, the V gene TRBV28, with 8 bases that match TRBD1. The CDR3 runs 15 residues. Germline CDR1 reads MDHEN; CDR2 reads SYDVKM. The junction had 7 bases not matched to a gene; V was cut back by 2 bases and J by 5 bases. This CDR3 reads CASSLPQGATETQYF. DNA of the CDR3: TGTGCCAGCAGTTTACCCCAGGGGGCGACGGAGACCCAGTACTTC. Variable domain in full (rest from reference TRBV28 and TRBJ2-5): DVKVTQSSRYLVKRTGEKVFLECVQDMDHENMFWYRQDPGLGLRLIYFSYDVKMKEKGDIPEGYSVSREKKERFSLILESASTNQTSMYLCASSLPQGATETQYFGPGTRLLVL.

By share, this clonotype counts as medium-sized (0.01 to 0.1%). The J gene is TRBJ2-3, the V gene TRBV20-1, with TRBD2 identical over 7 bases. This CDR3 comprises 15 residues. Germline V gene sequence: CDR1 DFQATT, CDR2 SNEGSKA (reference sequence). V trimming: 3 bases; J trimming: 0 bases; junction bases outside the gene matches: 6. CDR3 sequence (DNA): TGCAGTGCTAGGCTAGCGGAGTTTAGCACAGATACGCAGTATTTT. Translating gives CSARLAEFSTDTQYF.

By share of the sample, this clonotype is medium-sized. The CDR3: CASRSSGTSYNEQFF. Written as DNA, the CDR3 is TGTGCCAGCAGGTCTAGCGGGACCTCCTACAATGAGCAGTTCTTC. The chain carries TRBV5-4 and TRBJ2-1, with 9 bases that match TRBD2. Trimming took 5 bases from V and 0 from J; bases not matched to a gene: 3. CDR1 is SGHNT and CDR2 is YYREEE in the germline V gene (reference sequence). The CDR3 is made up of 15 amino acids.

By share of the sample, this clonotype is medium-sized. The chain joins TRBV27 to TRBJ2-7; 7 nucleotides line up with TRBD2. CDR1 is MNHEY and CDR2 is SMNVEV in the germline V gene (reference sequence). The junction had 7 bases not matched to a gene; V was cut back by 4 bases and J by 1 base. The CDR3 covers 15 residues. CDR3 sequence reads: CASSSISGPSYEQYF. CDR3 bases: TGTGCCAGCAGTTCCATTAGCGGGCCATCCTACGAGCAGTACTTC.

This clonotype ranks as medium-sized. The V call is TRBV27, the J call TRBJ1-5; 9 bases are a match to TRBD1. V shed 5 bases and J 3 bases; nucleotides not matched to a gene: 8. Per germline, CDR1 MNHEY and CDR2 SMNVEV (reference sequence). The CDR3 extends over 16 amino acids. CDR3 protein: CASSPWTGAFNQPQHF. The CDR3 DNA reads as TGTGCCAGCAGTCCGTGGACAGGGGCCTTCAATCAGCCCCAGCATTTT.

Judged by abundance, this clonotype is large. V and J are TRBV5-4 and TRBJ2-7; D is perhaps TRBD2 (5 bases). CDR3 length equals 14 residues. The V gene lost 2 bases and the J gene lost 7 bases, with 16 bases spanning the gap. Per germline, CDR1 SGHNT and CDR2 YYREEE (reference sequence). The DNA for the CDR3 is TGTGCCAGCAGCTTTTTCGGCGGAGCGGTAGAGCAGTACTTC. Translating it yields CASSFFGGAVEQYF. Variable domain in full (rest from reference TRBV5-4 and TRBJ2-7): ETGVTQSPTHLIKTRGQQVTLRCSSQSGHNTVSWYQQALGQGPQFIFQYYREEENGRGNFPPRFSGLQFPNYSSELNVNALELDDSALYLCASSFFGGAVEQYFGPGTRLTVT.

Within the sample, this clonotype is large. CDR3 DNA: TGTGCCAGCAGTTTCGATGGGGCCAGCAGCTCCTACGAGCAGTACTTC. The encoded protein is CASSFDGASSSYEQYF. J is TRBJ2-7 and V is TRBV28; a weak D match, TRBD1 (5 bases). Deletions cut 3 bases from V and 0 bases from J, with 15 bases between. The CDR3 spans 16 residues. The V gene's germline CDR1 is MDHEN and CDR2 SYDVKM.

Details on this clonotype: This could be a read error, since a much larger clone is one nucleotide away. The chain recombines TRBV28 with TRBJ2-1; tentative D call: TRBD1 (5 bases). Germline CDR1 and CDR2: MDHEN and SYDVKM. The CDR3 runs to 13 residues. Here the CDR3 reads CASRPDSYNEQLF. In nucleotides, the CDR3 is TGTGCCAGCAGGCCAGACAGCTACAATGAGCAGCTCTTC.

By share of the sample, this clonotype is medium-sized. The rearrangement links TRBV7-2 to TRBJ2-7; TRBD2 is a possible D gene (5 bases). Germline assignment: CDR1 SGHTA and CDR2 FQGNSA. V dropped 1 base and J dropped 3 bases, with 10 bases sitting between them. CDR3 length: 14 amino acids. The CDR3 here is CASSLERGYYEQYF. The CDR3 DNA sequence: TGTGCCAGCAGCTTAGAACGGGGATACTACGAGCAGTACTTC.

By frequency in the sample, this clonotype is medium-sized (0.01 to 0.1%). The chain combines TRBV28 with TRBJ2-1; 10 bases are shared with TRBD1. J lost 2 bases, V lost 4 bases, and 8 bases had no gene match. Germline CDR1 is MDHEN and CDR2 is SYDVKM. This CDR3 is built from 17 residues. The CDR3 region is CASSWVTGQGTYNEQFF. Here the CDR3 DNA reads TGTGCCAGCAGTTGGGTTACGGGACAGGGGACCTACAATGAGCAGTTCTTC.

The V and J genes are TRBV25-1 and TRBJ2-3; no reliable D call. The germline V gene encodes CDR1 MGHDK and CDR2 SYGVNS. V gave up 8 bases and J gave up 0 bases, with 9 bases separating them. This CDR3 is 13 amino acids long. The CDR3 DNA reads as TGTGCCAGCGGCCATGGGAGCACAGATACGCAGTATTTT. The encoded protein is CASGHGSTDTQYF.